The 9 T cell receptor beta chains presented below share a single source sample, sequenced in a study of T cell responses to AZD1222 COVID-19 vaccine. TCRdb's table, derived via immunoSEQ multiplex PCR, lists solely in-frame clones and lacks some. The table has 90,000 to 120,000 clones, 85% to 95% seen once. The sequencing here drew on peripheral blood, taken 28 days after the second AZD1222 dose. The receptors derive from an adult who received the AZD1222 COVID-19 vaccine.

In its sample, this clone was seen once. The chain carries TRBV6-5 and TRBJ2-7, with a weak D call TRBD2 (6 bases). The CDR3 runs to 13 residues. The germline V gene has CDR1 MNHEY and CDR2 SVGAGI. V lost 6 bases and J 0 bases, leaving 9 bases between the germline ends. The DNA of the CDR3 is TGTGCCAGCAGGGACTACTACTCCTACGAGCAGTACTTC. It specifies CASRDYYSYEQYF.

CDR3 sequence: CASSIREDTGELFF. CDR3 nucleotide sequence: TGTGCCAGTAGTATAAGGGAGGACACCGGGGAGCTGTTTTTT. The chain has TRBV19 and TRBJ2-2, with D possibly matching TRBD2 (6 bases). Germline lookup yields CDR1 LNHDA and CDR2 SQIVND (reference sequence). V lost 2 bases and J lost 3, with 7 bases in between. The CDR3 contains 14 residues.

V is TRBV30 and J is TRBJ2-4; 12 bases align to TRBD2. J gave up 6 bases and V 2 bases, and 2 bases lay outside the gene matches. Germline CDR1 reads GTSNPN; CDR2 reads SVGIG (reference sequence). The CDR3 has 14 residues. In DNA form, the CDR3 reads TGTGCCTGGAGTCCTAGCGGGGGGGGAAACATTCAGTACTTC. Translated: CAWSPSGGGNIQYF.

The CDR3 DNA sequence: TGCGCCACCCGAGGGACAGGGATTGAAAAACTGTTTTTT. It codes for CATRGTGIEKLFF. The chain employs TRBV10-2 and TRBJ1-4, with TRBD1 matching 9 bases. The ends lost 10 bases at V and 7 bases at J; junction bases unmatched: 7. The CDR3 runs 13 residues. CDR1 WSHSY and CDR2 SAAADI come from the germline V gene.

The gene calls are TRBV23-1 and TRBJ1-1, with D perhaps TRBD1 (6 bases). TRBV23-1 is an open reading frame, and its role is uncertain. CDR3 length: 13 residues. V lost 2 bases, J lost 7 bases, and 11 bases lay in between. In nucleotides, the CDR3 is TGCGCCAGCAGTCAAGGGGGCGAGATTGAAGCTTTCTTT. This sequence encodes CASSQGGEIEAFF.

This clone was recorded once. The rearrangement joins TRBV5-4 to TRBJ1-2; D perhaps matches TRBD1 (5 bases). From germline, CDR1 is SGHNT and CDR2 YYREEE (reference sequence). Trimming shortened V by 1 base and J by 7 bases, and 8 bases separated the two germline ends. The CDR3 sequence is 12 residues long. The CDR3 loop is CASSLSGAGYTF. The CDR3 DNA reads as TGTGCCAGCAGCTTGTCCGGGGCTGGCTACACCTTC.

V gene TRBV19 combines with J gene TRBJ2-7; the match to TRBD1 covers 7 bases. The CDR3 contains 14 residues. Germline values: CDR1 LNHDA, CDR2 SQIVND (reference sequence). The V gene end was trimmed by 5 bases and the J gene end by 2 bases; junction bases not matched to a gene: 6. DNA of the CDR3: TGTGCCAGTAGTTCCACAGGGGTTACCTACGAGCAGTACTTC. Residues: CASSSTGVTYEQYF.

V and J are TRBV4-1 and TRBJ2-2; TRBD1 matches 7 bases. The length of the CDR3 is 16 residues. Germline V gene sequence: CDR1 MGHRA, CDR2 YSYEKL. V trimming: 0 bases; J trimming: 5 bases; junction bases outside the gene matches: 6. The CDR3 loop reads CASSQEAKQGTGELFF. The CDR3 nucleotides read TGCGCCAGCAGCCAAGAGGCCAAACAGGGGACCGGGGAGCTGTTTTTT.

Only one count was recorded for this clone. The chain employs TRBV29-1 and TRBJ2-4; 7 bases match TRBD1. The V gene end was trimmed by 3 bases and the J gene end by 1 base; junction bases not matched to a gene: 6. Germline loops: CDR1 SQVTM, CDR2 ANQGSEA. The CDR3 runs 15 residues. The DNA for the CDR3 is TGCAGCGTTGAGGAGGACAGGAGGGCCAAAAACATTCAGTACTTC. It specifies CSVEEDRRAKNIQYF.